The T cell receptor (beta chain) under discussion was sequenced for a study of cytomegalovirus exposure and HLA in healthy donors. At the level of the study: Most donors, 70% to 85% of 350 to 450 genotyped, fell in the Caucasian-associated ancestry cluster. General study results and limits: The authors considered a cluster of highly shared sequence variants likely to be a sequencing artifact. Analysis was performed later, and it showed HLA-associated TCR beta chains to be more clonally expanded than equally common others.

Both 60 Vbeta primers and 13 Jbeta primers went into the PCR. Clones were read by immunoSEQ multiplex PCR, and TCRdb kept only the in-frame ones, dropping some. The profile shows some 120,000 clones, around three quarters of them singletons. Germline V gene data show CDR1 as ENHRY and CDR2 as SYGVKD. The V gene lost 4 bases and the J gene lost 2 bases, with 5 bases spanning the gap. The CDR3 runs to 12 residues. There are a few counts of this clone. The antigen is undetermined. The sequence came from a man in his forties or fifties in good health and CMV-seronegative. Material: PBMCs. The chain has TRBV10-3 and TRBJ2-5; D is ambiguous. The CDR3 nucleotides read TGTGCCATCAGTGCCCAGCAAGAGACCCAGTACTTC. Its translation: CAISAQQETQYF.